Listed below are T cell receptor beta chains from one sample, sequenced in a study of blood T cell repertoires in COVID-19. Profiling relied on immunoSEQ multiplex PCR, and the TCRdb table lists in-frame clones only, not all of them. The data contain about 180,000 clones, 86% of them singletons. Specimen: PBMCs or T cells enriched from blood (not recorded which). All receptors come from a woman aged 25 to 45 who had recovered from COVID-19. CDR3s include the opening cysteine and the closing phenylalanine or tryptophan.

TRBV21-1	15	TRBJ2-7	CASSYLAGVSYEQYF
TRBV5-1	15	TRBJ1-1	CASSLVRQGDTEAFF
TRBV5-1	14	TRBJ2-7	CASSLGLDGDEQYF
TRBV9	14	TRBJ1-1	CASGHGGLNTEAFF
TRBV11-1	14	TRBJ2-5	CASSSGLNQETQYF
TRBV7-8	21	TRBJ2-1	CASSLSTPSSGRAGSYNEQFF
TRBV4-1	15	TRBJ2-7	CASSPTSGNSYEQYF
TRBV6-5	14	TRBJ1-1	CASSHKTGKYIAFF
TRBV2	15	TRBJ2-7	CASSEDMDRAYEQYF
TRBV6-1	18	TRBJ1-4	CASSDSLAATGEKEKLFF
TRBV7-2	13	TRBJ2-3	CASSQRDRDTQYF
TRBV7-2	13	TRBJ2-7	CASSLDTSYEQYF
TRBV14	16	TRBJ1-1	CASSQMYRAWGTEAFF
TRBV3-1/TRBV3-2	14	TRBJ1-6	CASRLKRSGSPLHF
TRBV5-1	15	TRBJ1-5	CASSPGHNSNQPQHF
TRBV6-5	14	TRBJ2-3	CASRRDRGTDTQYF
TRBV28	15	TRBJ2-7	CASSHGTTIPYEQYF
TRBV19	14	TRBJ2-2	CASSLAGVTGELFF
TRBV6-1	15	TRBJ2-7	CASSELDRVGEEQYF
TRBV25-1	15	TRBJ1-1	CASSGTGARNTEAFF
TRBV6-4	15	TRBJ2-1	CASSPTSGDSNEQFF
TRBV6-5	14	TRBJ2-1	CASGDRDLDNEQFF
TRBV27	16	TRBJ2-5	CASNLPTRHLKGIQYF
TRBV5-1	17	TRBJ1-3	CASSAGQVINSGNTIYF
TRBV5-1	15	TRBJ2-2	CASSPTSGNTGELFF
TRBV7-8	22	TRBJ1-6	CASRTTSGGGPIRGSYNSPLHF
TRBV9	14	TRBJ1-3	CASSVESGRNTIYF
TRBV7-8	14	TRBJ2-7	CASSPTSSVNEQYF
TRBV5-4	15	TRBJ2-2	CASSPDVTPEGELFF
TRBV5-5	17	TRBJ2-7	CASSLWGLAGSSYEQYF
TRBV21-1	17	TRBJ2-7	CASSTIHIKWSSYEQYF
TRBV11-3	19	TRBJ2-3	CASSLDDFLLAGGADTQYF